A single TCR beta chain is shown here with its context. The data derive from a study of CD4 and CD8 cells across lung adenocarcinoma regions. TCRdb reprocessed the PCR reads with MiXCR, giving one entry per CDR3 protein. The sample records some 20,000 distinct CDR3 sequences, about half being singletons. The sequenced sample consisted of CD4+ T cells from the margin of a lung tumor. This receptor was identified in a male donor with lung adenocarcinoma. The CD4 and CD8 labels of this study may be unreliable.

This CDR3 is CASSVDDYYGYTF. As DNA, the CDR3 is TGTGCCAGCAGTGTCGACGATTACTATGGCTACACCTTC. The gene calls are TRBV28 and TRBJ1-2, with unresolved D. In germline, CDR1 is MDHEN, CDR2 SYDVKM. This CDR3 is built from 13 residues. V lost 5 bases, J lost 3 bases, and 10 bases lay in between.